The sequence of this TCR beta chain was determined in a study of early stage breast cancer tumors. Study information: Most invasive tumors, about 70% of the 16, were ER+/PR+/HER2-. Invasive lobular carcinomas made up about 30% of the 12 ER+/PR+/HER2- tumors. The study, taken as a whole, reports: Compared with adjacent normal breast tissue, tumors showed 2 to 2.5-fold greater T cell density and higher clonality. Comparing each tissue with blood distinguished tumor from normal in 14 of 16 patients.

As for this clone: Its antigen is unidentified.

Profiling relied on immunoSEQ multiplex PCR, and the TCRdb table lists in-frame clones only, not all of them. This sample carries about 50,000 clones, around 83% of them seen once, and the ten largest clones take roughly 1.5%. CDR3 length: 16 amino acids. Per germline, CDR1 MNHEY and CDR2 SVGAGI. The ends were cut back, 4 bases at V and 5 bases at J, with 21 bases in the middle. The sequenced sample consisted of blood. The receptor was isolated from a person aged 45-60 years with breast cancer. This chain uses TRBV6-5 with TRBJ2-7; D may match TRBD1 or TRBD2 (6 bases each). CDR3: CASSLGFAVGGNEQYF. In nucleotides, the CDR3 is TGTGCCAGCAGTTTAGGCTTCGCGGTGGGGGGCAACGAGCAGTACTTC.